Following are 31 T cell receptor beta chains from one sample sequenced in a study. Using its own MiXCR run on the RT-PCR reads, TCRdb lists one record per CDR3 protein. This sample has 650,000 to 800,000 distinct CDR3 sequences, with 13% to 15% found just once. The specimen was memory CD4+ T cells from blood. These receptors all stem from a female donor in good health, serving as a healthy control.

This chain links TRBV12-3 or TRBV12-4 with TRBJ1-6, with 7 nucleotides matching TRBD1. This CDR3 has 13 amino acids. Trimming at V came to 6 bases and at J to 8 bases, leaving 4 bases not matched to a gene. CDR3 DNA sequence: TGTGCCAGCAGGCCCACAGGGGATTCACCCCTCCACTTT. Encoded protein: CASRPTGDSPLHF.

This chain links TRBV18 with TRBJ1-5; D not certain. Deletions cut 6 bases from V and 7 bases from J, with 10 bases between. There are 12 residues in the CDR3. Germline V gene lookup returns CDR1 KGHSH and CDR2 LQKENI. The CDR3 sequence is CASSTPQQPQHF. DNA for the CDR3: TGTGCCAGCTCTACTCCCCAGCAGCCCCAGCATTTT.

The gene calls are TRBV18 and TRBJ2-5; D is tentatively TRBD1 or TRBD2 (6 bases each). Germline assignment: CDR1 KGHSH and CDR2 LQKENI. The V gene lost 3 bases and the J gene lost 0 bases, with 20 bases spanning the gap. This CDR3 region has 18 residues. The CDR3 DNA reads TGTGCCAGCTCACCTGGGGGGACACTGTCCATGTACCAAGAGACCCAGTACTTC. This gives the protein CASSPGGTLSMYQETQYF.

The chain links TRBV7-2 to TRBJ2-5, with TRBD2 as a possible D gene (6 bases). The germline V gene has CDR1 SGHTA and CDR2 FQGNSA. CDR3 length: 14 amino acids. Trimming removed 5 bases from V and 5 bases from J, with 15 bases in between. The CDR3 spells CASSPGSAGETQYF. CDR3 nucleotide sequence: TGTGCCAGCAGCCCCGGATCCGCGGGGGAGACCCAGTACTTC. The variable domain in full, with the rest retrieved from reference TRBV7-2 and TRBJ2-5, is GAGVSQSPSNKVTEKGKDVELRCDPISGHTALYWYRQSLGQGLEFLIYFQGNSAPDKSGLPSDRFSAERTGGSVSTLTIQRTQQEDSAVYLCASSPGSAGETQYFGPGTRLLVL.

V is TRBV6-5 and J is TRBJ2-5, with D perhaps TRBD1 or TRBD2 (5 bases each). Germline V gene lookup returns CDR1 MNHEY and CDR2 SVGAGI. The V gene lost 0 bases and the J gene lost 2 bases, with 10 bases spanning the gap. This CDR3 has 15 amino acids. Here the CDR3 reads CASSYSGTVQETQYF. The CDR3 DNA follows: TGTGCCAGCAGTTACTCGGGGACCGTTCAAGAGACCCAGTACTTC.

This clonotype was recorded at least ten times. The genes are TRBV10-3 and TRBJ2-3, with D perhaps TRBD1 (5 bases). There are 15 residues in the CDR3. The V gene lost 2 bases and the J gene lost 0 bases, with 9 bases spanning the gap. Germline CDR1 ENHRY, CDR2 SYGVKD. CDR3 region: CAISERQPSTDTQYF. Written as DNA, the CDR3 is TGTGCCATCAGTGAGCGACAGCCTAGCACAGATACGCAGTATTTT.

CDR3: CASSLDTRDNEQFF. As DNA, the CDR3 is TGTGCCAGCAGCTTAGACACACGTGACAATGAGCAGTTCTTC. The chain links TRBV3-1 to TRBJ2-1; the D is unclear. This CDR3 comprises 14 residues. Trimming cost V 5 bases and J 5 bases, with 13 bases left between them. CDR1 LGHDT and CDR2 YNNKEL come from the germline V gene (reference sequence).

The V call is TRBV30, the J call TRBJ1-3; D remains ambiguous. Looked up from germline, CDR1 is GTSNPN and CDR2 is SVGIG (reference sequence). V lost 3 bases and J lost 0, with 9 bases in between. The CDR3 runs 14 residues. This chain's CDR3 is CAWSVGYSGNTIYF. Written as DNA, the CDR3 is TGTGCCTGGAGCGTCGGATACTCTGGAAACACCATATATTTT.

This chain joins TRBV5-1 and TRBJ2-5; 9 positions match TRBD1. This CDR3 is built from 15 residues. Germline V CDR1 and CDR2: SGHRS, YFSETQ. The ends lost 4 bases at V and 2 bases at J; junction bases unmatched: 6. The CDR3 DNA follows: TGCGCCAGCAGCGTGACAGGGGGGTTTCAAGAGACCCAGTACTTC. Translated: CASSVTGGFQETQYF.

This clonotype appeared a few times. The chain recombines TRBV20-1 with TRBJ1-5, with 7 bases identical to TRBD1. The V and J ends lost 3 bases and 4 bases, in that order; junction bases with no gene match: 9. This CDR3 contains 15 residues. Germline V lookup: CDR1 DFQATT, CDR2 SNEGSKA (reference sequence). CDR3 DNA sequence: TGCAGTGCTAGGAGAGGACAGGAAGGAAATCAGCCCCAGCATTTT. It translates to CSARRGQEGNQPQHF.

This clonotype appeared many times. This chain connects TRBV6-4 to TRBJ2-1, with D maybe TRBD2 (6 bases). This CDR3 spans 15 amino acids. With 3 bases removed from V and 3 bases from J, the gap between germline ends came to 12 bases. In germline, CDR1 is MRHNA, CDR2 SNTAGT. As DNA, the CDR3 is TGTGCCAGCAGTGAAGGACCCGGGGGCTACAATGAGCAGTTCTTC. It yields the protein CASSEGPGGYNEQFF.

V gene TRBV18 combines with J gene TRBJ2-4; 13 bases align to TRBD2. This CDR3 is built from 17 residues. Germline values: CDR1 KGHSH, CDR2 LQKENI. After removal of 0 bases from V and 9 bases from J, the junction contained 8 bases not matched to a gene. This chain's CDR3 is CASSPPRTSGSQGIQYF. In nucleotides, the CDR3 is TGTGCCAGCTCACCACCCAGGACTAGCGGGAGTCAGGGCATTCAGTACTTC.

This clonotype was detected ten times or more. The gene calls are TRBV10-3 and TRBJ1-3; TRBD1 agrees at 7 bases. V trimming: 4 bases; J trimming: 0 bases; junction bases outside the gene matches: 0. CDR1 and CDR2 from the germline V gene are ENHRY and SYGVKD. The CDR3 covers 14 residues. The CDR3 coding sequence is TGTGCCATCAGTGGGGACAGCTCTGGAAACACCATATATTTT. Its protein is CAISGDSSGNTIYF.

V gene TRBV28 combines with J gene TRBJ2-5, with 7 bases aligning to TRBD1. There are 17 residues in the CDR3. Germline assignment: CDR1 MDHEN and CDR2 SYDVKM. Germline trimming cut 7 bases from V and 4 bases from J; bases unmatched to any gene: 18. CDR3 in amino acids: CASIKGVGKQGVETQYF. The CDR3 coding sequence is TGTGCCAGCATAAAAGGTGTGGGAAAGCAGGGGGTAGAGACCCAGTACTTC.

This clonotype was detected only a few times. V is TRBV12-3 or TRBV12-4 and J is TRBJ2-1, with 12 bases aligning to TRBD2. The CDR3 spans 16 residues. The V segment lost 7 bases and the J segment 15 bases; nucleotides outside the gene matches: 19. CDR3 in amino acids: CASIQGLQTSGSGLFF. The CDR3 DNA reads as TGTGCCAGCATTCAGGGTCTTCAGACTAGCGGGAGTGGTTTGTTCTTC.

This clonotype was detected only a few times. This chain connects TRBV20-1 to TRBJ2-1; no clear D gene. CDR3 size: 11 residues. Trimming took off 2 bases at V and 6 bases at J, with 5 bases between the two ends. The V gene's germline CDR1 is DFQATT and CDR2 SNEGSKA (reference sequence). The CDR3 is CSARPGNEQFF. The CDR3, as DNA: TGCAGTGCTAGACCCGGCAATGAGCAGTTCTTC.

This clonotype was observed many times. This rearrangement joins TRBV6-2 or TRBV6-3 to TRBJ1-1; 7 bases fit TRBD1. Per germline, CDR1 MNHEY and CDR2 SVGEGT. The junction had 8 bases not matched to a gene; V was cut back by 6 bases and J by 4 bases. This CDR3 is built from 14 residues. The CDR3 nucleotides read TGTGCCAGCAGAGTCCCGACAGGGAGCACTGAAGCTTTCTTT. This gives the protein CASRVPTGSTEAFF.

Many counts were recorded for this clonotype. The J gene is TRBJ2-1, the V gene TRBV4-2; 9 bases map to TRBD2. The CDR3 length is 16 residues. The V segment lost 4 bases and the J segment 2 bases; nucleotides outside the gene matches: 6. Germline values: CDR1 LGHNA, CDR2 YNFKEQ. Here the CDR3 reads CASSPLTSGAYNEQFF. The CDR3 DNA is TGTGCCAGCAGCCCCTTGACTAGCGGAGCCTACAATGAGCAGTTCTTC.

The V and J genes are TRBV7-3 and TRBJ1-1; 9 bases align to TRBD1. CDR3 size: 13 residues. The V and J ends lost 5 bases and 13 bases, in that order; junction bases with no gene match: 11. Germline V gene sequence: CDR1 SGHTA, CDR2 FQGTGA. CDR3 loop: CASSEREGTGHFF. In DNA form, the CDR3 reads TGTGCCAGCAGCGAAAGGGAGGGGACAGGGCATTTCTTT.

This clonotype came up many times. The CDR3 nucleotides are TGTGCCAGCAGTTACAGGAGAACCGAAAAACTGTTTTTT. Amino acids: CASSYRRTEKLFF. The chain joins TRBV6-5 to TRBJ1-4; no clear D gene. In germline, CDR1 is MNHEY, CDR2 SVGAGI. V lost 2 bases, J lost 8 bases, and 9 bases lay in between. CDR3 length equals 13 residues.

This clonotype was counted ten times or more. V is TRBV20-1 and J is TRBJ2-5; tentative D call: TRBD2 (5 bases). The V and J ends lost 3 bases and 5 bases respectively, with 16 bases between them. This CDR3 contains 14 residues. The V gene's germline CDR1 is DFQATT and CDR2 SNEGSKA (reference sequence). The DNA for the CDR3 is TGCAGTGCTAGCGTATTCGGGATGGGGGAGACCCAGTACTTC. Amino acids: CSASVFGMGETQYF.

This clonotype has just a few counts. For the CDR3, the DNA is TGTGCCAGCAGCTTAGAAGCGGGACAGATCTACGAGCAGTACTTC. Its translation is CASSLEAGQIYEQYF. V and J are TRBV7-2 and TRBJ2-7; TRBD1 or TRBD2 may be the D gene (7 bases each). The CDR3 sequence is 15 residues long. Germline assignment: CDR1 SGHTA and CDR2 FQGNSA. Trimming left V 1 base short and J 3 bases short, with 13 bases between.

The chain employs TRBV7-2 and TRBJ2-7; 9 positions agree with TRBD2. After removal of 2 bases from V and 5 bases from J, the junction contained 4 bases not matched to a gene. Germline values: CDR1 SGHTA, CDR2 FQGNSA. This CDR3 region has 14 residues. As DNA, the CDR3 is TGTGCCAGCAGCTTAAGTCCTAGCGGGAACGAGCAGTACTTC. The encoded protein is CASSLSPSGNEQYF.

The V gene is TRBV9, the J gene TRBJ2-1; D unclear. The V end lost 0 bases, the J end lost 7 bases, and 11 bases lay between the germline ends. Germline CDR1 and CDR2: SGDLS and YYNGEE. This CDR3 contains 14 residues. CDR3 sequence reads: CASSVGGTLNEQFF. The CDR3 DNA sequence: TGTGCCAGCAGCGTAGGGGGTACACTGAATGAGCAGTTCTTC.

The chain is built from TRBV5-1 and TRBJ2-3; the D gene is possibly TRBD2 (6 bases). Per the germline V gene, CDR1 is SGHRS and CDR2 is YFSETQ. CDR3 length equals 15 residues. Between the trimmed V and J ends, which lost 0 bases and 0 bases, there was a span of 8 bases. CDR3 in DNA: TGCGCCAGCAGCTTGGTGGGACTGAGCACAGATACGCAGTATTTT. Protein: CASSLVGLSTDTQYF.

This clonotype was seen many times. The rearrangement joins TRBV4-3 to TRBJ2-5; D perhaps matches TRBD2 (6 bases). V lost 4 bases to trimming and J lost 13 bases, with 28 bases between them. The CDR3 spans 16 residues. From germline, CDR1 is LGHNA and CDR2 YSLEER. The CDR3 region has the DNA TGCGCCAGCAGCCCCCAGTCGGCCATATACCAAGAGGAGGGGTACTTC. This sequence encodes CASSPQSAIYQEEGYF.

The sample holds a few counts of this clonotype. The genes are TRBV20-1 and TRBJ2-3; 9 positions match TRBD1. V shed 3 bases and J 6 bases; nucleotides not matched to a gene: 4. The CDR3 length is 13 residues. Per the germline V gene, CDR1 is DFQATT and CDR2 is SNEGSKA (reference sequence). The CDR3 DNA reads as TGCAGTGCTAGGAGACAGGGGGTCGATACGCAGTATTTT. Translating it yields CSARRQGVDTQYF.

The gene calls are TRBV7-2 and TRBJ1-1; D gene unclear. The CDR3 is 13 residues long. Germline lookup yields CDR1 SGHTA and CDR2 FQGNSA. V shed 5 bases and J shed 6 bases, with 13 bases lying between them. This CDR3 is CASSATKGAEAFF. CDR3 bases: TGTGCCAGCAGCGCTACCAAAGGAGCTGAAGCTTTCTTT.

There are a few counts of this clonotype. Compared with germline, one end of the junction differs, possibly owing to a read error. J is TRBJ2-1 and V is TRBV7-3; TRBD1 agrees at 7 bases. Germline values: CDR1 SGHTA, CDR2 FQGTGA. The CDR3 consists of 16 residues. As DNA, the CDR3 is TGTCCCAGCAGCGCCAAAACAGGGGCTGGGGAGAATGAGCAGTTCTTC. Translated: CPSSAKTGAGENEQFF.

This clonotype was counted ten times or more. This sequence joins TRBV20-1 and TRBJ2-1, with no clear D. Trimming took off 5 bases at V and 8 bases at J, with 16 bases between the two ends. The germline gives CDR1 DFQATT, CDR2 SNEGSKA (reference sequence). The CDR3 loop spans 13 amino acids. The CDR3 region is CSAEVNVGDEQFF. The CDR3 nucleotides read TGCAGTGCTGAGGTCAACGTCGGCGATGAGCAGTTCTTC.

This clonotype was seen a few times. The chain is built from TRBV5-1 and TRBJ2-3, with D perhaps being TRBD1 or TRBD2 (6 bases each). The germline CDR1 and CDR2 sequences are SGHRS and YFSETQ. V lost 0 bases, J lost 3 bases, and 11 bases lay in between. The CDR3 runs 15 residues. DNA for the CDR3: TGCGCCAGCAGCTTGGCGGGGGCGATGACAGATACGCAGTATTTT. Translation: CASSLAGAMTDTQYF.